This is a list of T cell receptor beta chains from one sample in a study of T cell changes during pregnancy in multiple sclerosis. Clones were sequenced by immunoSEQ multiplex PCR, and TCRdb holds only the in-frame ones, with some missing. The table records 64,000 or so clones, 96% of them present only once. This specimen was CD8+ T cells from peripheral blood mononuclear cells, taken after pregnancy. The receptors originated from a female donor with multiple sclerosis, enrolled in a pregnancy study. The conserved cysteine and the conserved F or W are not part of the CDR3 here. Size values are once, few and many counts, or a class for expanded clones, and some rows have none.

j_call clone_size v_call cdr3_aa
TRBJ1-5 . TRBV7-8 ASSLGGRDRLFQPQH
TRBJ2-5 . TRBV5-1 ASSLEGTQFGETQY
TRBJ1-4 . TRBV5-5 ASSLASIITTNEKLF
TRBJ2-3 . TRBV7-9 ASSLNGDSTDTQY
TRBJ2-3 once TRBV15 ATSRVPRLTSGRPGRHTQY
TRBJ2-5 . TRBV11-2 ASSHWDRSYQETQY
TRBJ2-2 . TRBV29-1 SVVRGTGELF
TRBJ2-7 . TRBV23-1 KGGRQCYRLSEQY
TRBJ2-1 . TRBV27 ASSSGLAGAGGEQF
TRBJ1-1 . TRBV28 ASSLANTEAF
TRBJ1-2 . TRBV6-1 ASSAGTGGSANYGYT
TRBJ2-3 . TRBV5-1 ASSLLSSGTGDTQY
TRBJ2-7 . TRBV19 ASSEEGLSYEQY
TRBJ2-7 . TRBV21-1 ASSTEGMLSYEQY
TRBJ2-5 once TRBV7-6 ASSLGQTQETQY
TRBJ1-2 once TRBV9 ASTAGGRDGYT
TRBJ2-7 . TRBV27 ASSLRHLYEQY
TRBJ1-4 . TRBV28 ASSSGGGNEKLF
TRBJ2-1 . TRBV4-1 ASSQGFGGTSRSEQF
TRBJ1-1 . TRBV7-8 ASSPGFGTEAF
TRBJ2-7 . TRBV5-4 ASSHGDSDEQY
TRBJ2-2 once TRBV29-1 SVDDLNTGELF
TRBJ2-7 . TRBV7-9 ASTSSYEQY